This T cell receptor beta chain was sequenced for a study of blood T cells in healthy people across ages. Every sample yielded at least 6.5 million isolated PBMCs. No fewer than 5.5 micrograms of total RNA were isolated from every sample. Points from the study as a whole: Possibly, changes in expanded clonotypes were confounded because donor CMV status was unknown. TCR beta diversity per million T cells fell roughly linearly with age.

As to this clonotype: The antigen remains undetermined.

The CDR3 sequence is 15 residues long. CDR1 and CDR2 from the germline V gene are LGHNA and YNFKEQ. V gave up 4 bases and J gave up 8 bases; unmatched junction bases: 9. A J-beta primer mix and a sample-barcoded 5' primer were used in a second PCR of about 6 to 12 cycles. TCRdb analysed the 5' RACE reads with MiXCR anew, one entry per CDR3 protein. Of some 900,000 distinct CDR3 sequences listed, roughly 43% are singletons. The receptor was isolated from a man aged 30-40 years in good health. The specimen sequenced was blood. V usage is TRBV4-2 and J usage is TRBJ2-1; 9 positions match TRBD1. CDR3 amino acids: CASSPGDREVDEQFF. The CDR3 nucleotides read TGTGCCAGCAGCCCAGGGGACAGGGAAGTCGATGAGCAGTTCTTC.